The 20 T cell receptor beta chains reported below all come from one sample, sequenced in a study of T cell repertoires in cytomegalovirus infection. Antigens for these TCRs are unknown. TCRdb redid the calling of the reads with MiXCR, one entry per CDR3 protein. The sample has under 500,000 distinct CDR3 sequences, roughly 46% seen once. The sample in question was cultured PBMCs, obtained from culture after CMV antigen stimulation. These receptors were obtained from a human donor in good health (CMV status not recorded). Some clones in this sample may be carry-over from other donors' samples.

The sample holds a few counts of this clonotype. This CDR3 reads CASRPSGTGRNTIYF. The CDR3 coding sequence is TGTGCCAGCAGGCCATCCGGGACAGGGCGAAACACCATATATTTT. The J gene is TRBJ1-3, the V gene TRBV28, with 9 bases lining up with TRBD1. CDR1 is MDHEN and CDR2 is SYDVKM in the germline V gene. V gave up 6 bases and J gave up 5 bases; unmatched junction bases: 8. This CDR3 is built from 15 residues.

The V and J genes are TRBV7-2 and TRBJ2-5; D might be TRBD2 (6 bases). Germline V CDR1 and CDR2: SGHTA, FQGNSA. V shed 5 bases and J shed 7 bases, with 8 bases lying between them. This CDR3 comprises 11 residues. The CDR3 coding sequence is TGTGCCAGCAGCACCGGGGGGACCCAGTACTTC. This sequence encodes CASSTGGTQYF.

This clonotype came up a few times. The gene calls are TRBV12-3 or TRBV12-4 and TRBJ1-5; D is perhaps TRBD1 (5 bases). V was cut by 7 bases and J by 7 bases, with 14 bases left in between. The length of the CDR3 is 13 residues. The CDR3 spells CASNGDSGQPQHF. The DNA for the CDR3 is TGTGCCAGCAACGGGGACTCGGGGCAGCCCCAGCATTTT.

The chain has TRBV6-1 and TRBJ2-1; TRBD2 aligns across 11 bases. With V trimmed by 5 bases and J by 7 bases, 10 bases remained unmatched. The CDR3 extends over 16 amino acids. Germline V lookup: CDR1 MNHNS, CDR2 SASEGT. CDR3 protein: CASSYGLAGGQNEQFF. The CDR3 DNA is TGTGCCAGCAGTTACGGGCTAGCGGGAGGCCAGAATGAGCAGTTCTTC.

The chain couples TRBV7-6 to TRBJ2-2; TRBD1 matches at 8 bases. Trimming removed 6 bases from V and 7 bases from J; junction bases left unmatched: 10. Per germline, CDR1 SGHVS and CDR2 FNYEAQ. The CDR3 contains 15 residues. The CDR3 loop reads CASSVLDREVGELFF. The CDR3 region has the DNA TGTGCCAGCAGTGTACTGGACAGGGAAGTCGGGGAGCTGTTTTTT. Using reference TRBV7-6 and TRBJ2-2 for the parts outside the CDR3, the full variable domain is GAGVSQSPRYKVTKRGQDVALRCDPISGHVSLYWYRQALGQGPEFLTYFNYEAQQDKSGLPNDRFSAERPEGSISTLTIQRTEQRDSAMYRCASSVLDREVGELFFGEGSRLTVL.

The genes are TRBV4-1 and TRBJ2-1, with 10 nucleotides matching TRBD2. This CDR3 has 15 residues. Germline-derived CDR1 and CDR2 are MGHRA and YSYEKL. With V trimmed by 0 bases and J by 14 bases, 10 bases remained unmatched. Here the CDR3 DNA reads TGCGCCAGCAGCCAAGATTGGACTAGCGGTGATGTGGAGTTCTTC. It translates to CASSQDWTSGDVEFF.

This chain uses TRBV7-6 with TRBJ2-1, with D perhaps matching TRBD2 (6 bases). Germline V lookup: CDR1 SGHVS, CDR2 FNYEAQ. V gave up 3 bases and J gave up 6 bases, with 15 bases separating them. This CDR3 is 15 amino acids long. The DNA for the CDR3 is TGTGCCAGCAGCTTCAGGGAGGAATTTGGCAATGAGCAGTTCTTC. This sequence encodes CASSFREEFGNEQFF. The whole variable domain, remainder taken from reference TRBV7-6 and TRBJ2-1, is GAGVSQSPRYKVTKRGQDVALRCDPISGHVSLYWYRQALGQGPEFLTYFNYEAQQDKSGLPNDRFSAERPEGSISTLTIQRTEQRDSAMYRCASSFREEFGNEQFFGPGTRLTVL.

V is TRBV6-6 and J is TRBJ2-2; D call uncertain. V lost 6 bases, J lost 3 bases, and 8 bases lay in between. This CDR3 region has 13 residues. CDR1 is MNHNY, CDR2 SVGAGI, per germline (reference sequence). CDR3 DNA: TGTGCCAGCAGCGACGGGCACACCGGGGAGCTGTTTTTT. Translated: CASSDGHTGELFF.

This clonotype turned up a few times. The rearrangement links TRBV12-3 or TRBV12-4 to TRBJ2-7; no definite D call. CDR3 length: 13 residues. V lost 2 bases, J lost 0 bases, and 5 bases lay in between. The CDR3: CASSLRHSYEQYF. In DNA form, the CDR3 reads TGTGCCAGCAGTTTAAGACACTCCTACGAGCAGTACTTC.

The V call is TRBV6-5, the J call TRBJ2-3, with TRBD2 as a possible D gene (7 bases). Germline V gives CDR1 MNHEY, CDR2 SVGAGI. The CDR3 is 17 residues long. Deletions cut 7 bases from V and 4 bases from J, with 24 bases between. CDR3 coding DNA: TGTGCCAGCACCCGCGACTCTGTTGGGGGGGCGGCAGATACGCAGTATTTT. Encoded protein: CASTRDSVGGAADTQYF.

This rearrangement joins TRBV12-3 or TRBV12-4 to TRBJ2-3; D might be TRBD2 (6 bases). Trimming cost V 7 bases and J 4 bases, with 12 bases left between them. The CDR3 has 13 amino acids. Written as DNA, the CDR3 is TGTGCCAGCAAGGCCTGGGGGGCAGATACGCAGTATTTT. As protein: CASKAWGADTQYF.

The chain carries TRBV19 and TRBJ2-2, with 7 bases identical to TRBD1. Germline V lookup: CDR1 LNHDA, CDR2 SQIVND (reference sequence). The CDR3 totals 14 residues. After removal of 6 bases from V and 7 bases from J, the junction contained 8 bases not matched to a gene. CDR3 sequence: CASRGQRAHGELFF. The DNA of the CDR3 is TGTGCCAGTAGGGGACAGAGGGCTCACGGGGAGCTGTTTTTT.

This clonotype was counted between two and nine times. The chain employs TRBV19 and TRBJ1-6; weak D call: TRBD1 (6 bases). V gave up 4 bases and J gave up 6 bases, with 13 bases separating them. Looked up from germline, CDR1 is LNHDA and CDR2 is SQIVND (reference sequence). The CDR3 covers 15 residues. The DNA of the CDR3 is TGTGCCAGTAGTAACCACAGGGTTGGTAATTCACCCCTCCACTTT. As protein: CASSNHRVGNSPLHF.

This clonotype was detected a few times. This chain connects TRBV7-2 to TRBJ1-5; TRBD1 agrees at 7 bases. From germline, CDR1 is SGHTA and CDR2 FQGNSA. V gave up 5 bases and J gave up 10 bases; unmatched junction bases: 11. This CDR3 is 14 amino acids long. In DNA form, the CDR3 reads TGTGCCAGCAGCGGAGGCGCAGGGGGGAATCCCCAGCATTTT. This encodes CASSGGAGGNPQHF. Full variable domain (rest looked up from reference TRBV7-2 and TRBJ1-5): GAGVSQSPSNKVTEKGKDVELRCDPISGHTALYWYRQSLGQGLEFLIYFQGNSAPDKSGLPSDRFSAERTGGSVSTLTIQRTQQEDSAVYLCASSGGAGGNPQHFGDGTRLSIL.

V and J are TRBV7-6 and TRBJ1-2; D might be TRBD1 (6 bases). V lost 5 bases, J lost 6 bases, and 16 bases lay in between. The germline V gene has CDR1 SGHVS and CDR2 FNYEAQ. The CDR3 sequence is 14 residues long. CDR3 loop: CASSKSKQGDGYTF. The DNA for the CDR3 is TGTGCCAGCAGCAAAAGCAAACAGGGAGATGGCTACACCTTC.

The gene calls are TRBV5-1 and TRBJ1-2; 10 bases align to TRBD1. The germline gives CDR1 SGHRS, CDR2 YFSETQ. Trimming at V came to 0 bases and at J to 6 bases, leaving 2 bases not matched to a gene. The CDR3 runs 14 residues. This CDR3 reads CASSLAGQGNGYTF. The CDR3 coding sequence is TGCGCCAGCAGCTTGGCGGGACAGGGGAATGGCTACACCTTC.

V gene TRBV15 combines with J gene TRBJ2-1, with TRBD2 matching over 8 bases. CDR3 length: 15 amino acids. Germline values: CDR1 LNHNV, CDR2 YYDKDF (reference sequence). V shed 0 bases, J shed 5 bases, and the junction held 3 bases outside the gene matches. The CDR3 spells CATSRELAENNEQFF. The CDR3 DNA reads TGTGCCACCAGCAGAGAACTAGCGGAGAACAATGAGCAGTTCTTC. Drawing the rest from reference TRBV15 and TRBJ2-1, the complete variable domain is DAMVIQNPRYQVTQFGKPVTLSCSQTLNHNVMYWYQQKSSQAPKLLFHYYDKDFNNEADTPDNFQSRRPNTSFCFLDIRSPGLGDTAMYLCATSRELAENNEQFFGPGTRLTVL.

The V and J genes are TRBV7-6 and TRBJ2-7; maybe TRBD2 (5 bases). CDR3 length equals 14 residues. Trimming shortened V by 5 bases and J by 3 bases, and 14 bases separated the two germline ends. Germline V gene lookup returns CDR1 SGHVS and CDR2 FNYEAQ. The CDR3 DNA follows: TGTGCCAGCAGCGTTGCCGTGGGGAGCTACGAGCAGTACTTC. As protein: CASSVAVGSYEQYF.

This clonotype was seen at least ten times. The chain couples TRBV7-9 to TRBJ2-7, with D unresolved. Germline-derived CDR1 and CDR2 are SEHNR and FQNEAQ (reference sequence). CDR3 length: 12 residues. V shed 5 bases and J shed 2 bases, with 7 bases lying between them. In nucleotides, the CDR3 is TGTGCCAGCAGCCAGAAAACCTACGAGCAGTACTTC. Translating gives CASSQKTYEQYF.

The rearrangement joins TRBV7-2 to TRBJ2-5, with D possibly being TRBD1 or TRBD2 (5 bases each). This CDR3 region has 14 residues. The V end was cut by 4 bases, the J end by 4 bases, with 13 bases between. From germline, CDR1 is SGHTA and CDR2 FQGNSA. The CDR3 loop reads CASSWDPIGETQYF. CDR3 bases: TGTGCCAGCAGCTGGGACCCTATAGGAGAGACCCAGTACTTC.